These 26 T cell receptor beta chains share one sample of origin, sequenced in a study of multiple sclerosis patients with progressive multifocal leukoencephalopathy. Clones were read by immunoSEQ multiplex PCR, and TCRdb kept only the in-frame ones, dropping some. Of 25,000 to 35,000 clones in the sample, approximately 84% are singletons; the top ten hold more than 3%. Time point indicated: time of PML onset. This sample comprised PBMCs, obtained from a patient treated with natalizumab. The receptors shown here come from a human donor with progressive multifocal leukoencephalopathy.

CDR3 nucleotide sequence: TGTGCCAGCAGCTTGATCGATCAGGGGGCCGGGTTGCACTATGGCTACACCTTC. This encodes CASSLIDQGAGLHYGYTF. This sequence joins TRBV9 and TRBJ1-2; 8 nucleotides align to TRBD1. Germline CDR1 SGDLS, CDR2 YYNGEE. The CDR3 runs 18 residues. With V trimmed by 4 bases and J by 3 bases, 17 bases remained unmatched.

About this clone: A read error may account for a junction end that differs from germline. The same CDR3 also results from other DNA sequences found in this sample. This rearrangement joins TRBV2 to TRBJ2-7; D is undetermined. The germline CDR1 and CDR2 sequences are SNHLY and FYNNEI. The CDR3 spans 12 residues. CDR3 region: CASRGAPYEQYF. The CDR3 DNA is TGTGCCAGCAGAGGCGCCCCCTACGAGCAGTACTTT.

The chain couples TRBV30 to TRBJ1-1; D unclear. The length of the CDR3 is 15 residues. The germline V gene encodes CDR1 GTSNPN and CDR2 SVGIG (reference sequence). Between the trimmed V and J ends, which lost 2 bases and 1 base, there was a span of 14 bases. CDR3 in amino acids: CAWSPLSGGNTEAFF. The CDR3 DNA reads TGTGCCTGGAGTCCCCTGTCAGGAGGGAACACTGAAGCTTTCTTT. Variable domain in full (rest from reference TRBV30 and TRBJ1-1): SQTIHQWPATLVQPVGSPLSLECTVEGTSNPNLYWYRQAAGRGLQLLFYSVGIGQISSEVPQNLSASRPQDRQFILSSKKLLLSDSGFYLCAWSPLSGGNTEAFFGQGTRLTVV.

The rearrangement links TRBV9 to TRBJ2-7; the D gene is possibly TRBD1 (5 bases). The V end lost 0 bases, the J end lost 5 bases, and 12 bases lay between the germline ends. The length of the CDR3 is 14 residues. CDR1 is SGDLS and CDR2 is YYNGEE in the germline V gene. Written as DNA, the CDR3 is TGTGCCAGCAGCGTAGCTATGAAAGGGGACGAGCAGTACTTC. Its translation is CASSVAMKGDEQYF.

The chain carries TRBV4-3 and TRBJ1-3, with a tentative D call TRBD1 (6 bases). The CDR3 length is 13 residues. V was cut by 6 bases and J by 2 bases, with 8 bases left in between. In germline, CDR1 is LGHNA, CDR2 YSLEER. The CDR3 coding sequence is TGCGCCAGCAGTCGGACAGCTGGAAACACCATATATTTT. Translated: CASSRTAGNTIYF.

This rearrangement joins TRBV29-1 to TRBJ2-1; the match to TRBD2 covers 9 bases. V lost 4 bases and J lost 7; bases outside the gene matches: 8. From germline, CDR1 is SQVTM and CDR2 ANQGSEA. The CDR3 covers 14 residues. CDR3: CSVVGLAGRNEQFF. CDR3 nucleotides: TGCAGCGTTGTCGGTCTAGCGGGGCGGAATGAGCAGTTCTTC.

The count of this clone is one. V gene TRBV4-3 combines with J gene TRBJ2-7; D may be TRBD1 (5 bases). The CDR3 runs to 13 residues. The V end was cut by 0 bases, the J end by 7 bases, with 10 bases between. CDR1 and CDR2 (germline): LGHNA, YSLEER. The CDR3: CASSQDLGAEQYF. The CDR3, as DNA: TGCGCCAGCAGCCAAGATCTAGGGGCGGAGCAGTACTTC.

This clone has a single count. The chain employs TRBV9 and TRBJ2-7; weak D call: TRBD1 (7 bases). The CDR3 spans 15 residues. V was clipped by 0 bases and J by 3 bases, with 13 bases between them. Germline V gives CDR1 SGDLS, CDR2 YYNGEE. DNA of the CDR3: TGTGCCAGCAGCGTAGGAAGCAGGGGGGACTACGAGCAGTACTTC. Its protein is CASSVGSRGDYEQYF.

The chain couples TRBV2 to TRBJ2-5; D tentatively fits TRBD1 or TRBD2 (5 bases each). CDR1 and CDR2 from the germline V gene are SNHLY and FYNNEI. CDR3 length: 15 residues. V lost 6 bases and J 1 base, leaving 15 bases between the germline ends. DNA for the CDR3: TGTGCCAGCAGCCAACGGGGCGCAGCCCAAGAGACCCAGTACTTC. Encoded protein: CASSQRGAAQETQYF.

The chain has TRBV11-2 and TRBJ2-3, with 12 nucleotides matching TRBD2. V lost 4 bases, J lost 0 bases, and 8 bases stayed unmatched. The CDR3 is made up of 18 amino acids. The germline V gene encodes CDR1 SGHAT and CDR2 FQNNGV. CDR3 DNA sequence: TGTGCCAGCAGCTACCAGGGACTAGCGGGTCCTAGCACAGATACGCAGTATTTT. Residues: CASSYQGLAGPSTDTQYF.

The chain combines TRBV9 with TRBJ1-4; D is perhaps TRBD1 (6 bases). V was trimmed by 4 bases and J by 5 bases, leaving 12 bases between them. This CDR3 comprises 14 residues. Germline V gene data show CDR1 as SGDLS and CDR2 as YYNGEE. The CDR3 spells CASSQGQGNEKLFF. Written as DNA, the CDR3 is TGTGCCAGCAGCCAGGGGCAGGGGAATGAAAAACTGTTTTTT.

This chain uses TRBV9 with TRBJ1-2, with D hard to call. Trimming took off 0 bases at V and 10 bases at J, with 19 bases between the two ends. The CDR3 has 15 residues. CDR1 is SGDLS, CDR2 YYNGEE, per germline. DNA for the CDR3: TGTGCCAGCAGCGTAGAACCCCTACAAGCCCCGACCTACACCTTC. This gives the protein CASSVEPLQAPTYTF.

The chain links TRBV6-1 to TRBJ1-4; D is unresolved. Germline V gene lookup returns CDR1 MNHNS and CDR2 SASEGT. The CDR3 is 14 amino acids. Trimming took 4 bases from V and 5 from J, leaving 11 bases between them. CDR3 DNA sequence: TGTGCCAGCAGTGCTGGGCGGGTGAATGAAAAACTGTTTTTT. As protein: CASSAGRVNEKLFF.

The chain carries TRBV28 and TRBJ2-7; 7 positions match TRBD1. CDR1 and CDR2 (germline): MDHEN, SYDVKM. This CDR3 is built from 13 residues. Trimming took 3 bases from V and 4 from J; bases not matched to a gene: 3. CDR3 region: CASSFTGVYEQYF. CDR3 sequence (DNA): TGTGCCAGCAGTTTTACAGGGGTGTACGAGCAGTACTTC.

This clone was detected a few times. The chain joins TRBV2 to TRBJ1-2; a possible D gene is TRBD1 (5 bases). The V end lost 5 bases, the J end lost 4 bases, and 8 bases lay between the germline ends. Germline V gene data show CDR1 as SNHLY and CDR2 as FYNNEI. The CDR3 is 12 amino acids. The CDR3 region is CASSPRVYGYTF. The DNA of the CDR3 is TGTGCCAGCAGTCCCAGGGTCTATGGCTACACCTTC.

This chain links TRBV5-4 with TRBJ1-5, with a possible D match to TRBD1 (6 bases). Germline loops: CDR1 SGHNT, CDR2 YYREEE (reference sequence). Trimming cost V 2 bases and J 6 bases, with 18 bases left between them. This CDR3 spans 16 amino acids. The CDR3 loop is CASSFGGQETPQPQHF. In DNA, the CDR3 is TGTGCCAGCAGCTTCGGGGGGCAAGAGACACCTCAGCCCCAGCATTTT.

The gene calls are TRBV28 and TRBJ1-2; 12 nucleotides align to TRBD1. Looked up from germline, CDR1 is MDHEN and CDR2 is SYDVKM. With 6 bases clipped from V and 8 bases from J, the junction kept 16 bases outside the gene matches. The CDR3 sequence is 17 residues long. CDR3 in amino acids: CASRHLPGQGARDGYTF. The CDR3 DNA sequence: TGTGCCAGCAGGCACCTTCCGGGACAGGGGGCGCGGGACGGCTACACCTTC.

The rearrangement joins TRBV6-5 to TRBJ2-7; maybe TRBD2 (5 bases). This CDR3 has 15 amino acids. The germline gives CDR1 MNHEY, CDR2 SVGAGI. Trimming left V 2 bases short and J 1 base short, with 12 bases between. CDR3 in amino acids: CASSYGLMGSYEQYF. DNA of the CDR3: TGTGCCAGCAGTTACGGACTTATGGGGTCCTACGAGCAGTACTTC.

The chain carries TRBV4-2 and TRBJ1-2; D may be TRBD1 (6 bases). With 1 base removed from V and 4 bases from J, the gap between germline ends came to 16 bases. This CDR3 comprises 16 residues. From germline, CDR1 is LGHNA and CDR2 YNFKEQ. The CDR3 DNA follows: TGTGCCAGCAGCCAAGTACAGGGTGGATTGAGCTATGGCTACACCTTC. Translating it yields CASSQVQGGLSYGYTF.

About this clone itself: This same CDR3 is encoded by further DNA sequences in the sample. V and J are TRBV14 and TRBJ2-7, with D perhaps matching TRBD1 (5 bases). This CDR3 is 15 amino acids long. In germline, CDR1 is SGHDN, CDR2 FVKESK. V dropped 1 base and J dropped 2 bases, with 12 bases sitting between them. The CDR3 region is CASSQGLPGPYEQYF. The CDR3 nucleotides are TGTGCCAGCAGCCAAGGACTCCCAGGGCCCTACGAGCAGTACTTC.

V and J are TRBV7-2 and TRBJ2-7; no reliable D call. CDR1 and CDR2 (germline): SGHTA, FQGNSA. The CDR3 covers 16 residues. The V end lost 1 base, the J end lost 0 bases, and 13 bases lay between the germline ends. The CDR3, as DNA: TGTGCCAGCAGCTTAGGGGCAGGCACGTTCTCCTACGAGCAGTACTTC. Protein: CASSLGAGTFSYEQYF.

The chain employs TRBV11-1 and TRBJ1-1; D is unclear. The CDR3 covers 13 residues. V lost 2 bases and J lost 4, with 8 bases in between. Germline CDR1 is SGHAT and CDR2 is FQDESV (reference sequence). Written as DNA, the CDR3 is TGTGCCAGCAGCTTATGGGAGGCCACTGAAGCTTTCTTT. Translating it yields CASSLWEATEAFF.

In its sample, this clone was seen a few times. CDR3 bases: TGTGCCAGTAGTGAGTCTGGGGCCAACGTCCTGACTTTC. Translating it yields CASSESGANVLTF. V and J are TRBV19 and TRBJ2-6; no clear D gene. Germline CDR1 is LNHDA and CDR2 is SQIVND (reference sequence). This CDR3 contains 13 residues. Trimming cost V 5 bases and J 1 base, with 3 bases left between them.

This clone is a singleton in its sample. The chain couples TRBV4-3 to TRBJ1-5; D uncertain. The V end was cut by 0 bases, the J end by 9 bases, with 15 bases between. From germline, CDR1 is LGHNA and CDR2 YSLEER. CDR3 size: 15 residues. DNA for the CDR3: TGCGCCAGCAGCCAAGATCGGGCGGTATTCTCGCCCCAGCATTTT. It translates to CASSQDRAVFSPQHF.

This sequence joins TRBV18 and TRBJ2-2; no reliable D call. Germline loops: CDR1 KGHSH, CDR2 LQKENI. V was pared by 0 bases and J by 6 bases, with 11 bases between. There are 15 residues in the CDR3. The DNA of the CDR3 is TGTGCCAGCTCACCACCGTCGTGGGTCCCCGGGGAGCTGTTTTTT. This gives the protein CASSPPSWVPGELFF. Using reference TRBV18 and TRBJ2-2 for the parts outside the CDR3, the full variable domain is NAGVMQNPRHLVRRRGQEARLRCSPMKGHSHVYWYRQLPEEGLKFMVYLQKENIIDESGMPKERFSAEFPKEGPSILRIQQVVRGDSAAYFCASSPPSWVPGELFFGEGSRLTVL.

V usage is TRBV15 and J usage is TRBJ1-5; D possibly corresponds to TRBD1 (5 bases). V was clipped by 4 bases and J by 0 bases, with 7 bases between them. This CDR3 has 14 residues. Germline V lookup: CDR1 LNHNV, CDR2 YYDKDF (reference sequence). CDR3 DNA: TGTGCCACCAGCACAGGGTATAGCAATCAGCCCCAGCATTTT. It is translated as CATSTGYSNQPQHF.